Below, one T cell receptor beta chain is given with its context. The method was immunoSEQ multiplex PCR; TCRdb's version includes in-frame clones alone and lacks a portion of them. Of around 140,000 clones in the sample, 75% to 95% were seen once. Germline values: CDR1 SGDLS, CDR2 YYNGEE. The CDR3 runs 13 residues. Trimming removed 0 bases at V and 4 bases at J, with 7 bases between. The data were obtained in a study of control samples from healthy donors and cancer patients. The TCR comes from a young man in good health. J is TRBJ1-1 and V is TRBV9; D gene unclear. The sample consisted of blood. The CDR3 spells CASSVGWSTEAFF. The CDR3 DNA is TGTGCCAGCAGCGTAGGGTGGTCCACTGAAGCTTTCTTT. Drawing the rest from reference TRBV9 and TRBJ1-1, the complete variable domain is DSGVTQTPKHLITATGQRVTLRCSPRSGDLSVYWYQQSLDQGLQFLIQYYNGEERAKGNILERFSAQQFPDLHSELNLSSLELGDSALYFCASSVGWSTEAFFGQGTRLTVV.